Each of the 13 T cell receptor beta chains below was sequenced from the same sample in a study of immune cell composition in non-small cell lung cancer. Profiled with immunoSEQ multiplex PCR; TCRdb holds only in-frame clones, not every one. This repertoire shows 13,000 or so clones, more than 65% found once; its top ten account for around 15%. Source material: lung tumor tissue. The receptor source for this set is a human donor with non-small cell lung cancer.

The rearrangement joins TRBV7-2 to TRBJ2-5; D is unclear. The CDR3 extends over 14 amino acids. Per the germline V gene, CDR1 is SGHTA and CDR2 is FQGNSA. V was cut by 8 bases and J by 5 bases, with 18 bases left in between. The CDR3 sequence is CASGAQAGRETQYF. In DNA, the CDR3 is TGTGCCAGCGGCGCGCAGGCAGGAAGGGAGACCCAGTACTTC.

The J gene is TRBJ1-3, the V gene TRBV9; the D gene is possibly TRBD1 (5 bases). V gave up 4 bases and J gave up 4 bases, with 15 bases separating them. This CDR3 region has 15 residues. Germline V gene lookup returns CDR1 SGDLS and CDR2 YYNGEE. The CDR3 coding sequence is TGTGCCAGCAGCCCCCTGGGGGGGGGAGGAAACACCATATATTTT. This translates into CASSPLGGGGNTIYF. Full variable domain (remainder filled in from reference TRBV9 and TRBJ1-3): DSGVTQTPKHLITATGQRVTLRCSPRSGDLSVYWYQQSLDQGLQFLIQYYNGEERAKGNILERFSAQQFPDLHSELNLSSLELGDSALYFCASSPLGGGGNTIYFGEGSWLTVV.

The rearrangement uses TRBV27 and TRBJ2-1; 7 bases fit TRBD2. Trimming removed 10 bases from V and 3 bases from J; junction bases left unmatched: 6. Germline V gene lookup returns CDR1 MNHEY and CDR2 SMNVEV (reference sequence). The CDR3 is 13 amino acids. The CDR3 spells CATRTSLYNEQFF. The CDR3 DNA follows: TGTGCCACCCGGACTAGTCTCTACAATGAGCAGTTCTTC.

The CDR3 coding sequence is TGTGCCAGCTCACCAGGGTTGGAGGGCTACACCTTC. As protein: CASSPGLEGYTF. This chain uses TRBV18 with TRBJ1-2; D uncertain. CDR1 KGHSH and CDR2 LQKENI come from the germline V gene. The V end was cut by 2 bases, the J end by 8 bases, with 9 bases between. CDR3 length: 12 residues.

The V gene is TRBV6-1, the J gene TRBJ2-7, with 8 nucleotides matching TRBD1. Trimming took 6 bases from V and 2 from J; bases not matched to a gene: 9. CDR3 length: 15 amino acids. Per the germline V gene, CDR1 is MNHNS and CDR2 is SASEGT. This CDR3 reads CASRLDRGGTYEQYF. CDR3 nucleotide sequence: TGTGCCAGCAGGCTAGACAGGGGAGGAACCTACGAGCAGTACTTC.

The chain employs TRBV11-2 and TRBJ2-7, with 9 bases identical to TRBD2. In germline, CDR1 is SGHAT, CDR2 FQNNGV. The V and J ends lost 4 bases and 2 bases, in that order; junction bases with no gene match: 9. CDR3 length: 16 residues. The CDR3 is CASSSPIASGTYEQYF. The CDR3 DNA follows: TGTGCCAGCAGCTCCCCTATCGCTAGCGGGACCTACGAGCAGTACTTC. The variable domain in full, with the rest retrieved from reference TRBV11-2 and TRBJ2-7, is EAGVAQSPRYKIIEKRQSVAFWCNPISGHATLYWYQQILGQGPKLLIQFQNNGVVDDSQLPKDRFSAERLKGVDSTLKIQPAKLEDSAVYLCASSSPIASGTYEQYFGPGTRLTVT.

The V call is TRBV7-2, the J call TRBJ2-3, with TRBD1 matching 7 bases. V trimming: 5 bases; J trimming: 4 bases; junction bases outside the gene matches: 3. Germline V gene sequence: CDR1 SGHTA, CDR2 FQGNSA. This CDR3 has 13 amino acids. The CDR3 reads CASSPGQADTQYF. As DNA, the CDR3 is TGTGCCAGCAGCCCCGGACAGGCAGATACGCAGTATTTT. The full variable domain, rest sourced from reference TRBV7-2 and TRBJ2-3, is GAGVSQSPSNKVTEKGKDVELRCDPISGHTALYWYRQSLGQGLEFLIYFQGNSAPDKSGLPSDRFSAERTGGSVSTLTIQRTQQEDSAVYLCASSPGQADTQYFGPGTRLTVL.

This chain uses TRBV9 with TRBJ2-3, with D hard to call. Trimming took off 0 bases at V and 2 bases at J, with 4 bases between the two ends. Germline CDR1 reads SGDLS; CDR2 reads YYNGEE. CDR3 length equals 13 residues. The CDR3 loop is CASSVGLTDTQYF. Here the CDR3 DNA reads TGTGCCAGCAGCGTAGGGCTCACAGATACGCAGTATTTT. Supplemented by reference TRBV9 and TRBJ2-3, the full variable domain reads DSGVTQTPKHLITATGQRVTLRCSPRSGDLSVYWYQQSLDQGLQFLIQYYNGEERAKGNILERFSAQQFPDLHSELNLSSLELGDSALYFCASSVGLTDTQYFGPGTRLTVL.

The rearrangement uses TRBV5-1 and TRBJ2-5, with 13 bases aligning to TRBD2. CDR3 size: 16 residues. Trimming cost V 4 bases and J 4 bases; bases outside gene matches: 7. The germline V gene has CDR1 SGHRS and CDR2 YFSETQ. This CDR3 reads CASSSLLAGGGETQYF. The CDR3 DNA follows: TGCGCCAGCAGCAGTTTACTAGCGGGAGGGGGAGAGACCCAGTACTTC.

The CDR3 loop is CASSLASGERSYEQYF. CDR3 bases: TGTGCCAGCAGTTTAGCTAGCGGGGAACGCTCCTACGAGCAGTACTTC. V and J are TRBV28 and TRBJ2-7; TRBD2 matches at 9 bases. Germline CDR1 and CDR2: MDHEN and SYDVKM. The trim removed 2 bases at V and 0 bases at J, leaving 5 bases unmatched. The CDR3 extends over 16 amino acids.

V is TRBV19 and J is TRBJ2-3, with D perhaps TRBD2 (7 bases). This CDR3 is built from 15 residues. Trimming removed 7 bases at V and 1 base at J, with 15 bases between. Germline V gives CDR1 LNHDA, CDR2 SQIVND (reference sequence). The CDR3 bases are TGTGCCAGTACTCTCGGGGGGCCGGGCACAGATACGCAGTATTTT. Its protein is CASTLGGPGTDTQYF.

The chain uses TRBV18 and TRBJ2-3; unclear D gene. V was cut by 2 bases and J by 2 bases, with 8 bases left in between. Per germline, CDR1 KGHSH and CDR2 LQKENI. The CDR3 runs 14 residues. In nucleotides, the CDR3 is TGTGCCAGCTCACCAGATTCCTACACAGATACGCAGTATTTT. Translated: CASSPDSYTDTQYF.

This chain connects TRBV10-3 to TRBJ1-2, with D perhaps matching TRBD1 (5 bases). In germline, CDR1 is ENHRY, CDR2 SYGVKD. The CDR3 covers 15 residues. Trimming stripped 4 bases from V and 6 bases from J, with 18 bases between. The CDR3 protein is CAISAVVPGVDGYTF. The DNA for the CDR3 is TGTGCCATCAGTGCAGTCGTCCCGGGGGTTGATGGCTACACCTTC.